Below are 26 T cell receptor beta chains sequenced from a single sample in a study of cytomegalovirus exposure and HLA in healthy donors. PCR involved 60 Vbeta and 13 Jbeta primers. The method was immunoSEQ multiplex PCR; TCRdb's version includes in-frame clones alone and lacks a portion of them. The data contain 70,000 to 95,000 clones, over 70% of them singletons. The sequencing sample was made of PBMCs. These receptors were taken from a middle-aged man in good health and CMV-seronegative.

The rearrangement uses TRBV15 and TRBJ1-1; D unclear. The V end lost 0 bases, the J end lost 1 base, and 15 bases lay between the germline ends. In germline, CDR1 is LNHNV, CDR2 YYDKDF (reference sequence). The CDR3 is 17 residues long. The CDR3 DNA reads TGTGCCACCAGCAGAGATACTTCCGGACTTAGGAACACTGAAGCTTTCTTT. Protein: CATSRDTSGLRNTEAFF.

CDR3 DNA: TGTGCCAGCAGTGAAGCGAGCGGTTATGGCTCCTACGAGCAGTACTTC. Translated: CASSEASGYGSYEQYF. The rearrangement joins TRBV6-1 to TRBJ2-7, with a weak D call TRBD2 (5 bases). The CDR3 loop spans 16 amino acids. Germline assignment: CDR1 MNHNS and CDR2 SASEGT. The germline V and J ends were trimmed by 0 bases and 0 bases, with 12 bases remaining between them.

The V gene is TRBV10-3, the J gene TRBJ2-1, with 7 nucleotides matching TRBD2. Per the germline V gene, CDR1 is ENHRY and CDR2 is SYGVKD. The V segment lost 3 bases and the J segment 4 bases; nucleotides outside the gene matches: 9. The CDR3 has 16 residues. CDR3 loop: CAISDESSGTYNEQFF. The CDR3 DNA reads TGTGCCATCAGTGACGAGTCTAGCGGAACGTACAATGAGCAGTTCTTC.

This rearrangement joins TRBV10-3 to TRBJ2-1; 8 nucleotides line up with TRBD1. Germline-derived CDR1 and CDR2 are ENHRY and SYGVKD. The CDR3 consists of 15 residues. V was pared by 2 bases and J by 6 bases, with 6 bases of the junction left unmatched. CDR3 DNA: TGTGCCATCAGTGAGAGGCAGGGGGCATTCAATGAGCAGTTCTTC. Translation gives CAISERQGAFNEQFF.

This clone has more than one count but fewer than ten. The chain links TRBV6-1 to TRBJ2-2; D remains ambiguous. The CDR3 loop spans 17 amino acids. Trimming cost V 1 base and J 0 bases, with 12 bases left between them. Germline CDR1 reads MNHNS; CDR2 reads SASEGT. For the CDR3, the DNA is TGTGCCAGCAGTGAAGAGGTGCGGTGGTCGAACACCGGGGAGCTGTTTTTT. Protein product: CASSEEVRWSNTGELFF.

The rearrangement uses TRBV4-1 and TRBJ1-6; TRBD1 is a possible D gene (5 bases). Germline-derived CDR1 and CDR2 are MGHRA and YSYEKL. The CDR3 is made up of 17 amino acids. Trimming shortened V by 6 bases and J by 3 bases, and 18 bases separated the two germline ends. This CDR3 is CASSRQPILDYNSPLHF. In DNA, the CDR3 is TGCGCCAGCAGTCGACAGCCTATTCTTGACTATAATTCACCCCTCCACTTT.

The chain uses TRBV28 and TRBJ2-1; possible D gene TRBD2, 6 bases. The germline CDR1 and CDR2 sequences are MDHEN and SYDVKM. V was shortened by 3 bases and J by 10 bases, with 22 bases between the two germline ends. The CDR3 extends over 16 amino acids. CDR3 protein: CASSLSRGNTGWEQFF. The CDR3 coding sequence is TGTGCCAGCAGTTTGTCACGCGGGAACACAGGATGGGAGCAGTTCTTC.

V is TRBV29-1 and J is TRBJ1-1; D is ambiguous. There are 13 residues in the CDR3. Looked up from germline, CDR1 is SQVTM and CDR2 is ANQGSEA. V lost 4 bases and J 2 bases, leaving 11 bases between the germline ends. The CDR3 DNA is TGCAGCGTTGTGGTAGCTTTAAACACTGAAGCTTTCTTT. This gives the protein CSVVVALNTEAFF. The full variable domain, with the rest looked up from reference TRBV29-1 and TRBJ1-1, is SAVISQKPSRDICQRGTSLTIQCQVDSQVTMMFWYRQQPGQSLTLIATANQGSEATYESGFVIDKFPISRPNLTFSTLTVSNMSPEDSSIYLCSVVVALNTEAFFGQGTRLTVV.

This clone has only a few counts. The chain combines TRBV9 with TRBJ2-3, with no clear D. Trimming took off 0 bases at V and 2 bases at J, with 10 bases between the two ends. The CDR3 contains 15 residues. The germline CDR1 and CDR2 sequences are SGDLS and YYNGEE. CDR3 nucleotides: TGTGCCAGCAGCGTAGCAACTAACCCCACAGATACGCAGTATTTT. It yields the protein CASSVATNPTDTQYF.

The chain uses TRBV2 and TRBJ2-7, with D possibly matching TRBD1 (6 bases). The CDR3 runs to 14 residues. Germline lookup yields CDR1 SNHLY and CDR2 FYNNEI. The V gene lost 6 bases and the J gene lost 7 bases, with 19 bases spanning the gap. DNA of the CDR3: TGTGCCAGCAGGGGGGCAGGACTCTCGGGAGAGCAGTACTTC. Protein: CASRGAGLSGEQYF.

V is TRBV19 and J is TRBJ1-5, with D perhaps matching TRBD1 (5 bases). The V end lost 2 bases, the J end lost 6 bases, and 14 bases lay between the germline ends. This CDR3 has 15 residues. Germline CDR1 LNHDA, CDR2 SQIVND (reference sequence). The CDR3 DNA reads as TGTGCCAGTAGTATATACCCAGGGCCTCGTCAGCCCCAGCATTTT. This translates into CASSIYPGPRQPQHF.

The chain is built from TRBV6-6 and TRBJ2-2; the D is unclear. This CDR3 has 13 amino acids. V lost 2 bases and J lost 6, with 7 bases in between. Germline CDR1 and CDR2: MNHNY and SVGAGI (reference sequence). The CDR3 DNA reads TGTGCCAGCAGTTACGTCCGGGCCGGGGAGCTGTTTTTT. It codes for CASSYVRAGELFF.

The gene calls are TRBV25-1 and TRBJ1-1, with D tentatively TRBD1 (6 bases). Looked up from germline, CDR1 is MGHDK and CDR2 is SYGVNS. This CDR3 has 15 amino acids. V lost 8 bases, J lost 0 bases, and 16 bases lay in between. As DNA, the CDR3 is TGTGCCAGCGCAGATCGGAACAGGGTGAACACTGAAGCTTTCTTT. Its translation is CASADRNRVNTEAFF.

In regard to this clone: The junction does not match germline at one end; this may be a read error. Here the CDR3 reads CSSRRGGRGSNNEQFF. CDR3 DNA sequence: TGTTCCAGCAGGCGCGGCGGGAGGGGGTCTAACAATGAGCAGTTCTTC. The chain uses TRBV7-9 and TRBJ2-1; 9 bases are shared with TRBD2. The germline gives CDR1 SEHNR, CDR2 FQNEAQ (reference sequence). The CDR3 is 16 residues long.

This clone was picked up a small number of times. This chain joins TRBV28 and TRBJ1-2, with TRBD1 matching over 7 bases. The trim removed 6 bases at V and 6 bases at J, leaving 7 bases unmatched. The germline V gene encodes CDR1 MDHEN and CDR2 SYDVKM. The CDR3 has 13 amino acids. The chain's CDR3 is CASSKYQGDGYTF. The CDR3 nucleotides read TGTGCCAGCAGCAAATACCAGGGGGATGGCTACACCTTC.

V and J are TRBV19 and TRBJ1-1; perhaps TRBD1 as D (5 bases). Germline V gene sequence: CDR1 LNHDA, CDR2 SQIVND (reference sequence). The V end lost 3 bases, the J end lost 3 bases, and 14 bases lay between the germline ends. The CDR3 extends over 15 amino acids. CDR3: CASSIPGEVYTEAFF. The CDR3 DNA sequence: TGTGCCAGTAGTATTCCGGGGGAAGTGTACACTGAAGCTTTCTTT.

As DNA, the CDR3 is TGTGCCAGCAGCTTAGACCAGTCCGGGACTAGCTTGACCGGGGAGCTGTTTTTT. This translates into CASSLDQSGTSLTGELFF. The rearrangement links TRBV11-3 to TRBJ2-2, with TRBD2 matching over 9 bases. CDR1 is SGHNT, CDR2 YENEEA, per germline. The trim removed 0 bases at V and 5 bases at J, leaving 10 bases unmatched. The CDR3 contains 18 residues.

J is TRBJ2-7 and V is TRBV5-1; 9 bases align to TRBD2. The CDR3 is 15 amino acids. V lost 3 bases to trimming and J lost 7 bases; unmatched junction nucleotides: 11. Germline CDR1 and CDR2: SGHRS and YFSETQ. CDR3 sequence reads: CASSSGLAGVGEQYF. CDR3 nucleotides: TGCGCCAGCAGCTCGGGACTAGCCGGAGTAGGTGAGCAGTACTTC.

V and J are TRBV18 and TRBJ2-7; 8 nucleotides match TRBD1. V was clipped by 3 bases and J by 2 bases; unmatched bases: 3. The CDR3 loop spans 14 amino acids. Germline CDR1 and CDR2: KGHSH and LQKENI. CDR3 coding DNA: TGTGCCAGCTCACCCGAGACAGGGGCCTACGAGCAGTACTTC. Encoded protein: CASSPETGAYEQYF. The complete variable domain, with remaining parts taken from reference TRBV18 and TRBJ2-7, reads NAGVMQNPRHLVRRRGQEARLRCSPMKGHSHVYWYRQLPEEGLKFMVYLQKENIIDESGMPKERFSAEFPKEGPSILRIQQVVRGDSAAYFCASSPETGAYEQYFGPGTRLTVT.

A few counts support this clone. This chain connects TRBV6-6 to TRBJ2-1; 9 bases line up with TRBD1. Germline V gene lookup returns CDR1 MNHNY and CDR2 SVGAGI (reference sequence). The V segment lost 5 bases and the J segment 7 bases; nucleotides outside the gene matches: 9. This CDR3 is built from 15 residues. The CDR3: CASSAGTGTRNEQFF. The CDR3 DNA sequence: TGTGCCAGCAGTGCCGGGACAGGGACGCGTAATGAGCAGTTCTTC.

The CDR3 here is CAISESTGHPGSQPQHF. The CDR3 coding sequence is TGTGCCATCAGTGAGTCGACAGGTCACCCCGGTAGTCAGCCCCAGCATTTT. This rearrangement joins TRBV10-3 to TRBJ1-5; maybe TRBD1 (6 bases). The germline V gene encodes CDR1 ENHRY and CDR2 SYGVKD. Deletions cut 0 bases from V and 6 bases from J, with 18 bases between. The CDR3 has 17 amino acids.

The CDR3 bases are TGTGCCAGCAGTTTAATTTCTGGCGGCTCCTACAATGAGCAGTTCTTC. Its translation: CASSLISGGSYNEQFF. This chain uses TRBV27 with TRBJ2-1; D is unresolved. The germline V and J ends were trimmed by 2 bases and 0 bases, with 11 bases remaining between them. Germline loops: CDR1 MNHEY, CDR2 SMNVEV (reference sequence). The CDR3 is 16 amino acids.

The sample holds a few counts of this clone. The chain uses TRBV7-6 and TRBJ2-1; 9 bases match TRBD1. Germline CDR1 reads SGHVS; CDR2 reads FNYEAQ. This CDR3 spans 16 amino acids. V shed 5 bases, J shed 4 bases, and the junction held 9 bases outside the gene matches. CDR3 sequence: CASSPLTGGAYNEQFF. The CDR3 DNA sequence: TGTGCCAGCAGCCCCCTAACAGGGGGCGCGTACAATGAGCAGTTCTTC. The entire variable domain, with the rest obtained from reference TRBV7-6 and TRBJ2-1, is as follows: GAGVSQSPRYKVTKRGQDVALRCDPISGHVSLYWYRQALGQGPEFLTYFNYEAQQDKSGLPNDRFSAERPEGSISTLTIQRTEQRDSAMYRCASSPLTGGAYNEQFFGPGTRLTVL.

This CDR3 reads CASSQEAPGWRRSYNEQFF. The CDR3 nucleotides are TGTGCCAGCAGCCAAGAAGCCCCCGGTTGGCGGCGCTCCTACAATGAGCAGTTCTTC. The chain joins TRBV14 to TRBJ2-1; D is uncertain. Trimming pared 0 bases from V and 0 bases from J, leaving 18 bases between. Germline lookup yields CDR1 SGHDN and CDR2 FVKESK. This CDR3 spans 19 amino acids.

The rearrangement links TRBV30 to TRBJ2-1; 8 bases line up with TRBD2. This CDR3 contains 13 residues. Germline V gives CDR1 GTSNPN, CDR2 SVGIG (reference sequence). Trimming removed 2 bases from V and 5 bases from J; junction bases left unmatched: 2. Written as DNA, the CDR3 is TGTGCCTGGAGTATCGGGAGGGACAATGAGCAGTTCTTC. Its translation is CAWSIGRDNEQFF.

The chain couples TRBV6-1 to TRBJ1-5; 8 bases fit TRBD1. With V trimmed by 4 bases and J by 4 bases, 3 bases remained unmatched. The CDR3 sequence is 14 residues long. Germline V gives CDR1 MNHNS, CDR2 SASEGT. For the CDR3, the DNA is TGTGCCAGCAGTGTGACAGGGGAGAATCAGCCCCAGCATTTT. It encodes CASSVTGENQPQHF.